This paragraph reports one T cell receptor (beta chain). These data belong to a study of T cell responses to AZD1222 COVID-19 vaccine. The repertoire was sequenced with immunoSEQ multiplex PCR; TCRdb's copy has only in-frame clones and lacks some. The data show 180,000 or so clones, about nine tenths seen once. Sample: peripheral blood, taken 28 days after the second AZD1222 dose. The TCR comes from an adult who received the AZD1222 COVID-19 vaccine.

Here the CDR3 reads CASSSTGFSRGDNEQFF. As DNA, the CDR3 is TGTGCCAGCAGCTCGACCGGCTTCAGCCGAGGGGACAATGAGCAGTTCTTC. V usage is TRBV11-3 and J usage is TRBJ2-1, with D perhaps matching TRBD1 or TRBD2 (5 bases each). This CDR3 spans 17 amino acids. CDR1 is SGHNT, CDR2 YENEEA, per germline. Deletions cut 4 bases from V and 5 bases from J, with 21 bases between.